These T cell receptor beta chains were read from a single sample in a study of shared clonotypes between healthy human individuals. Only in-frame clones appear in the TCRdb table, and some are missing; sequencing was by immunoSEQ multiplex PCR. Of 2 million to 2.5 million clones in the sample, almost 96% were seen once. Material for sequencing was naive CD4+ T cells sorted from blood. Receptors originate from a man in his late teens or twenties in good health. Both conserved end residues are part of each CDR3. Each record gives: V gene, D gene, clone size, J gene, CDR3 protein, CDR3 DNA. A D gene is named only where the DNA matches it firmly. Size is stated for part of the rows, as once, few or many counts, or as a class when the clone is expanded.

TRBV6-5	-	-	TRBJ1-5	CASSRGGASNQPQHF	TGTGCCAGCAGCCGGGGGGGGGCCAGCAATCAGCCCCAGCATTTT
TRBV9	-	once	TRBJ1-1	CASSVTDSWNTEAFF	TGTGCCAGCAGCGTAACGGACAGTTGGAACACTGAAGCTTTCTTT
TRBV6-6	-	-	TRBJ2-7	CASSLGPVYEQYF	TGTGCCAGCAGCCTAGGACCCGTCTACGAGCAGTACTTC
TRBV7-3	TRBD2	-	TRBJ2-3	CASSPGLVTDTQYF	TGTGCCAGCAGTCCGGGACTAGTCACAGATACGCAGTATTTT
TRBV9	TRBD1	-	TRBJ1-1	CASSVYPGGTEAFF	TGTGCCAGCAGCGTATACCCAGGGGGCACTGAAGCTTTCTTT
TRBV10-3	TRBD1	-	TRBJ1-2	CAISEVGGEGYTF	TGTGCCATCAGTGAGGTAGGGGGCGAGGGCTACACCTTC
TRBV7-6	-	once	TRBJ2-2	CASSQGHNTGELFF	TGTGCCAGCAGTCAAGGACATAACACCGGGGAGCTGTTTTTT
TRBV28	-	-	TRBJ2-7	CASNPDKGYYEQYF	TGTGCCAGCAACCCGGACAAGGGATACTACGAGCAGTACTTC
TRBV5-1	-	-	TRBJ1-1	CASSLPGHPNTEAFF	TGCGCCAGCAGCCTTCCGGGACATCCGAACACTGAAGCTTTCTTT
TRBV5-1	-	-	TRBJ2-2	CASSTVGQDLSRLFF	TGCGCCAGCAGCACTGTGGGTCAAGATCTGAGTCGGCTGTTTTTT
TRBV20-1	-	once	TRBJ1-1	CSVPMAREAFF	TGCAGTGTTCCAATGGCTCGTGAAGCTTTCTTT